These 32 T cell receptor beta chains share one sample of origin, sequenced in a study of T cell repertoires in cytomegalovirus infection. A single record per CDR3 protein comes from TCRdb applying MiXCR to the reads. The profile shows approximately 500,000 distinct CDR3 sequences, approximately 17% of them singletons. The sequenced sample consisted of CD8+ T cells from PBMCs. The receptors derive from a human donor in good health (CMV status not recorded). Some clones in this sample may be carry-over from other donors' samples.

The chain recombines TRBV7-2 with TRBJ2-7; D is ambiguous. Germline values: CDR1 SGHTA, CDR2 FQGNSA. V lost 3 bases and J lost 0, with 15 bases in between. The CDR3 covers 16 residues. As DNA, the CDR3 is TGTGCCAGCAGCTTGAGAAGGGCCCAAAGCTCCTACGAGCAGTACTTC. As protein: CASSLRRAQSSYEQYF.

This clonotype occurred a few times. The chain carries TRBV29-1 and TRBJ1-2, with D maybe TRBD1 (5 bases). CDR3 length: 12 amino acids. Looked up from germline, CDR1 is SQVTM and CDR2 is ANQGSEA. V lost 5 bases and J lost 8, with 15 bases in between. CDR3 protein: CSVLGDGKGYTF. CDR3 coding DNA: TGCAGCGTTCTAGGGGACGGGAAGGGCTACACCTTC.

This clonotype was counted many times. The chain links TRBV7-8 to TRBJ1-2; D remains ambiguous. Germline CDR1 and CDR2: SGHVS and FQNEAQ. Trimming removed 2 bases from V and 0 bases from J, with 19 bases in between. This CDR3 has 18 amino acids. DNA for the CDR3: TGTGCCAGCAGCTTAAAATTGAGCGCCACTCCGGCTAACTATGGCTACACCTTC. Protein product: CASSLKLSATPANYGYTF. Full variable domain (outside the CDR3, taken from reference TRBV7-8 and TRBJ1-2): GAGVSQSPRYKVAKRGQDVALRCDPISGHVSLFWYQQALGQGPEFLTYFQNEAQLDKSGLPSDRFFAERPEGSVSTLKIQRTQQEDSAVYLCASSLKLSATPANYGYTFGSGTRLTVV.

In this sample, this clonotype turned up many times. This chain uses TRBV19 with TRBJ1-1; D remains ambiguous. V lost 10 bases to trimming and J lost 3 bases, with 9 bases between them. There are 11 residues in the CDR3. Germline V gene lookup returns CDR1 LNHDA and CDR2 SQIVND (reference sequence). DNA for the CDR3: TGTGCCACTCAAAGGGACACTGAAGCTTTCTTT. Amino acid sequence: CATQRDTEAFF. The full variable domain, its missing parts supplied by reference TRBV19 and TRBJ1-1, is DGGITQSPKYLFRKEGQNVTLSCEQNLNHDAMYWYRQDPGQGLRLIYYSQIVNDFQKGDIAEGYSVSREKKESFPLTVTSAQKNPTAFYLCATQRDTEAFFGQGTRLTVV.

At least ten counts were recorded for this clonotype. The rearrangement joins TRBV2 to TRBJ2-7; unclear D gene. This CDR3 region has 10 residues. V lost 7 bases and J lost 1, with 2 bases in between. The V gene's germline CDR1 is SNHLY and CDR2 FYNNEI. CDR3 amino acids: CASISYEQYF. The CDR3 nucleotides read TGTGCCAGCATATCCTACGAGCAGTACTTC.

This chain joins TRBV2 and TRBJ2-7; 8 nucleotides agree with TRBD2. This CDR3 spans 14 amino acids. Germline values: CDR1 SNHLY, CDR2 FYNNEI. The V gene end was trimmed by 3 bases and the J gene end by 9 bases; junction bases not matched to a gene: 10. This CDR3 reads CASSEGSPRGGQYF. The CDR3 region has the DNA TGTGCCAGCAGTGAGGGGAGCCCCCGGGGGGGGCAGTACTTC.

In its sample, this clonotype was seen a few times. V usage is TRBV4-1 and J usage is TRBJ2-7; D is ambiguous. Deletions cut 4 bases from V and 2 bases from J, with 12 bases between. The CDR3 runs to 14 residues. In germline, CDR1 is MGHRA, CDR2 YSYEKL. Here the CDR3 reads CASSPRASTYEQYF. The CDR3, as DNA: TGCGCCAGCAGCCCTCGGGCCTCCACCTACGAGCAGTACTTC.

This clonotype was counted between two and nine times. This sequence joins TRBV15 and TRBJ2-5, with no clear D. Germline V gives CDR1 LNHNV, CDR2 YYDKDF (reference sequence). This CDR3 is 13 amino acids long. V lost 0 bases, J lost 3 bases, and 5 bases lay in between. The CDR3 loop is CATSRDLEETQYF. CDR3 bases: TGTGCCACCAGCAGAGATCTAGAAGAGACCCAGTACTTC.

This clonotype was counted only a few times. The rearrangement links TRBV27 to TRBJ2-5; D unclear. The CDR3 runs 14 residues. Trimming cost V 5 bases and J 4 bases, with 14 bases left between them. Germline V gene lookup returns CDR1 MNHEY and CDR2 SMNVEV (reference sequence). The CDR3 region has the DNA TGTGCCAGCAGTCTGGACGCCCGACGAGAGACCCAGTACTTC. Translated, it gives CASSLDARRETQYF.

This clonotype was counted many times. CDR3 amino acids: CASTPTSGGPYNEQFF. The CDR3 DNA is TGTGCCAGCACTCCGACTAGCGGGGGGCCTTACAATGAGCAGTTCTTC. The chain joins TRBV6-2 or TRBV6-3 to TRBJ2-1; TRBD2 aligns across 13 bases. The germline V gene has CDR1 MNHEY and CDR2 SVGEGT. CDR3 size: 16 residues. Losses at the gene ends were 7 bases for V and 4 bases for J; bases not matched to a gene: 7.

This clonotype has a count of ten or more. V is TRBV19 and J is TRBJ2-5, with a possible D match to TRBD1 (6 bases). This CDR3 contains 14 residues. Germline V lookup: CDR1 LNHDA, CDR2 SQIVND (reference sequence). Trimming removed 6 bases from V and 6 bases from J, with 17 bases in between. The CDR3 sequence: CASSPTPRGKTQYF. The CDR3 region has the DNA TGTGCCAGTAGCCCGACCCCCAGGGGAAAGACCCAGTACTTC.

This clonotype was observed many times. The chain carries TRBV4-1 and TRBJ2-7; D tentatively reads TRBD1 or TRBD2 (6 bases each). Trimming stripped 0 bases from V and 3 bases from J, with 15 bases between. This CDR3 spans 16 amino acids. CDR1 is MGHRA and CDR2 is YSYEKL in the germline V gene. The CDR3 sequence is CASSQDRGPSLYEQYF. In DNA form, the CDR3 reads TGCGCCAGCAGCCAAGATCGGGGGCCCAGCCTCTACGAGCAGTACTTC.

V is TRBV24-1 and J is TRBJ2-5; perhaps TRBD1 as D (5 bases). The ends were cut back, 4 bases at V and 2 bases at J, with 13 bases in the middle. Germline values: CDR1 KGHDR, CDR2 SFDVKD. The CDR3 has 15 residues. The CDR3 sequence: CATSDPDSDQETQYF. CDR3 nucleotide sequence: TGTGCCACCAGTGACCCTGACAGTGATCAAGAGACCCAGTACTTC.

This clonotype was picked up many times. This sequence joins TRBV11-1 and TRBJ2-1; D assignment may be TRBD1 or TRBD2 (6 bases each). This CDR3 region has 13 residues. Germline lookup yields CDR1 SGHAT and CDR2 FQDESV (reference sequence). V dropped 4 bases and J dropped 7 bases, with 11 bases sitting between them. The CDR3 here is CASSWGARNEQFF. The CDR3 nucleotides are TGTGCCAGCAGCTGGGGGGCGCGGAATGAGCAGTTCTTC. Based on the CDR3 plus reference TRBV11-1 and TRBJ2-1, the full variable domain is EAEVAQSPRYKITEKSQAVAFWCDPISGHATLYWYRQILGQGPELLVQFQDESVVDDSQLPKDRFSAERLKGVDSTLKIQPAELGDSAMYLCASSWGARNEQFFGPGTRLTVL.

At least ten counts were recorded for this clonotype. This rearrangement joins TRBV7-9 to TRBJ2-1; 13 bases align to TRBD2. After removal of 5 bases from V and 5 bases from J, the junction contained 6 bases not matched to a gene. The CDR3 has 16 residues. Looked up from germline, CDR1 is SEHNR and CDR2 is FQNEAQ (reference sequence). CDR3 in amino acids: CASSLTSGGANNEQFF. The CDR3 region has the DNA TGTGCCAGCAGCCTTACTAGCGGGGGGGCCAACAATGAGCAGTTCTTC.

This clonotype has a handful of counts. The chain is built from TRBV27 and TRBJ2-7, with D possibly TRBD1 on 6 matching bases. Germline CDR1 and CDR2: MNHEY and SMNVEV (reference sequence). The CDR3 runs 17 residues. V dropped 3 bases and J dropped 0 bases, with 18 bases sitting between them. The CDR3 region is CASSFTGNGVGSYEQYF. The CDR3 nucleotides read TGTGCCAGCAGTTTCACAGGGAATGGGGTTGGCTCCTACGAGCAGTACTTC.

The V and J genes are TRBV9 and TRBJ2-1; TRBD1 matches at 12 bases. The V gene's germline CDR1 is SGDLS and CDR2 YYNGEE. The CDR3 extends over 18 amino acids. The trim removed 0 bases at V and 8 bases at J, leaving 12 bases unmatched. The CDR3 DNA follows: TGTGCCAGCAGCGTAGGTAGTGGGGGACAGGGGGCGTTGGATGAGCAGTTCTTC. As protein: CASSVGSGGQGALDEQFF.

This clonotype has a handful of counts. CDR3 sequence reads: CASSYLHDWASGEQFF. Here the CDR3 DNA reads TGTGCCAGCAGTTACCTCCACGACTGGGCCTCCGGTGAGCAGTTCTTC. This sequence joins TRBV6-5 and TRBJ2-1; D is undetermined. The CDR3 is 16 amino acids. Germline V CDR1 and CDR2: MNHEY, SVGAGI. V lost 2 bases, J lost 9 bases, and 20 bases lay in between.

The chain employs TRBV11-1 and TRBJ2-3; 11 bases fit TRBD2. V was clipped by 7 bases and J by 3 bases; unmatched bases: 6. The CDR3 totals 15 residues. Germline CDR1 SGHAT, CDR2 FQDESV (reference sequence). CDR3 protein: CASTLLAGGTDTQYF. CDR3 nucleotide sequence: TGTGCCAGCACCCTTCTAGCGGGAGGAACAGATACGCAGTATTTT.

This clonotype has at least ten counts. The gene calls are TRBV28 and TRBJ2-1; 9 positions agree with TRBD1. The ends lost 4 bases at V and 8 bases at J; junction bases unmatched: 6. Germline values: CDR1 MDHEN, CDR2 SYDVKM. The CDR3 covers 14 residues. The chain's CDR3 is CASSSRDRDYEQFF. CDR3 DNA sequence: TGTGCCAGCAGTTCACGGGACAGGGACTATGAGCAGTTCTTC. Supplemented by reference TRBV28 and TRBJ2-1, the full variable domain reads DVKVTQSSRYLVKRTGEKVFLECVQDMDHENMFWYRQDPGLGLRLIYFSYDVKMKEKGDIPEGYSVSREKKERFSLILESASTNQTSMYLCASSSRDRDYEQFFGPGTRLTVL.

This clonotype was detected only a few times. The chain carries TRBV6-6 and TRBJ2-1; no reliable D call. CDR1 MNHNY and CDR2 SVGAGI come from the germline V gene (reference sequence). V shed 7 bases and J shed 2 bases, with 18 bases lying between them. The CDR3 is 16 amino acids. CDR3 sequence (DNA): TGTGCCAGCATTACGCGTCAAGGCCAGGCCTACAATGAGCAGTTCTTC. Protein: CASITRQGQAYNEQFF.

This clonotype showed up many times. V usage is TRBV11-2 and J usage is TRBJ2-6; TRBD1 aligns across 7 bases. Germline CDR1 and CDR2: SGHAT and FQNNGV. The V and J ends lost 3 bases and 0 bases, in that order; junction bases with no gene match: 5. CDR3 size: 17 residues. The CDR3 protein is CASSFRDSDSGANVLTF. The CDR3 bases are TGTGCCAGCAGCTTCCGGGACAGTGACTCTGGGGCCAACGTCCTGACTTTC.

This clonotype was counted once. The chain recombines TRBV20-1 with TRBJ2-2; weak D call: TRBD1 (7 bases). CDR1 and CDR2 (germline): DFQATT, SNEGSKA (reference sequence). Trimming shortened V by 6 bases and J by 2 bases, and 13 bases separated the two germline ends. The CDR3 loop spans 14 amino acids. CDR3 amino acids: CSARGDINTGELFF. CDR3 sequence (DNA): TGCAGTGCCAGGGGGGACATTAACACCGGGGAGCTGTTTTTT.

The chain carries TRBV29-1 and TRBJ1-2; 7 bases agree with TRBD1. This CDR3 is 12 amino acids long. Germline loops: CDR1 SQVTM, CDR2 ANQGSEA. V was pared by 5 bases and J by 6 bases, with 6 bases of the junction left unmatched. The CDR3 DNA reads as TGCAGCGTTCCGGACAGGTTCGATGGCTACACCTTC. Translated, it gives CSVPDRFDGYTF.

This clonotype was counted at least ten times. J is TRBJ2-3 and V is TRBV12-3 or TRBV12-4; D unresolved. This CDR3 spans 14 amino acids. Trimming stripped 4 bases from V and 2 bases from J, with 10 bases between. CDR3 amino acids: CASSWSAVTDTQYF. The CDR3, as DNA: TGTGCCAGCAGTTGGTCGGCAGTCACAGATACGCAGTATTTT.

The chain joins TRBV29-1 to TRBJ2-7; weak D call: TRBD2 (6 bases). V lost 2 bases to trimming and J lost 5 bases, with 16 bases between them. This CDR3 comprises 14 residues. From germline, CDR1 is SQVTM and CDR2 ANQGSEA. DNA for the CDR3: TGCAGCGTTGAAAAGGAGGAGGGGAGCCACGAGCAGTACTTC. Translation: CSVEKEEGSHEQYF.

J is TRBJ1-2 and V is TRBV5-5, with D possibly matching TRBD1 (5 bases). The CDR3 totals 16 residues. Germline assignment: CDR1 SGHKS and CDR2 YYEKEE (reference sequence). The V end lost 7 bases, the J end lost 4 bases, and 23 bases lay between the germline ends. Here the CDR3 reads CASPGRNATFPYGYTF. The CDR3, as DNA: TGTGCCAGCCCGGGACGGAACGCCACATTCCCCTATGGCTACACCTTC.

This clonotype was seen repeatedly, ten times or more. The chain's CDR3 is CASSETSGSVEQYF. For the CDR3, the DNA is TGTGCCAGCAGCGAGACTAGCGGGAGTGTAGAGCAGTATTTT. The J gene is TRBJ2-3, the V gene TRBV12-3 or TRBV12-4; TRBD2 agrees at 12 bases. The CDR3 runs to 14 residues. Trimming took 6 bases from V and 11 from J; bases not matched to a gene: 9.

This clonotype turned up a few times. The chain is built from TRBV7-9 and TRBJ2-7; D is uncertain. The CDR3 totals 13 residues. V was pared by 2 bases and J by 6 bases, with 11 bases between. CDR1 and CDR2 (germline): SEHNR, FQNEAQ (reference sequence). The CDR3 spells CASSLLKRTEQYF. In DNA form, the CDR3 reads TGTGCCAGCAGCTTACTTAAGAGGACCGAGCAGTACTTC.

This clonotype came up many times. J is TRBJ1-5 and V is TRBV4-2; 9 nucleotides match TRBD1. V was clipped by 0 bases and J by 0 bases; unmatched bases: 15. Germline V gives CDR1 LGHNA, CDR2 YNFKEQ. The CDR3 is made up of 21 amino acids. In DNA form, the CDR3 reads TGTGCCAGCAGCCAAGATCGTTTGGTAAGGACAGGGGATTATAGCAATCAGCCCCAGCATTTT. Its protein product is CASSQDRLVRTGDYSNQPQHF.

The table lists this clonotype with many counts. V usage is TRBV28 and J usage is TRBJ2-7, with TRBD1 as a possible D gene (5 bases). This CDR3 has 15 residues. V was clipped by 5 bases and J by 0 bases, with 14 bases between them. Germline V gives CDR1 MDHEN, CDR2 SYDVKM. Here the CDR3 reads CASSPRVDSSYEQYF. The CDR3 nucleotides are TGTGCCAGCAGTCCCCGGGTCGACAGCTCCTACGAGCAGTACTTC.

Many counts were recorded for this clonotype. The genes are TRBV7-6 and TRBJ2-7; a weak D match, TRBD1 (5 bases). CDR3 size: 14 residues. Trimming cost V 2 bases and J 7 bases, with 15 bases left between them. Germline CDR1 SGHVS, CDR2 FNYEAQ. CDR3 loop: CASSLSGSYREQYF. The DNA of the CDR3 is TGTGCCAGCAGCTTATCAGGCTCATACAGGGAGCAGTACTTC.